The subject of this entry is one T cell receptor beta chain. This clonotype was counted only a few times. The target of this receptor is not known. No quality values exist for individual bases; no much larger clone is one base distant. These data come from a study of early T cells in non-severe SARS-CoV-2 infection (dated by TCRdb to 2020 to 2022). About the investigation overall: Bulk RNA from unsorted whole blood was used for TCR sequencing, so alpha and beta chains could not be paired. Findings and caveats that apply to the study as a whole: Matching against VDJdb was skewed toward anti-spike CD8 responses, likely underestimated virus-specific expansions, and missed private and CD4 specificities.

V sheds 5 bases and J sheds 4 bases, leaving 10 bases between their ends. From its cysteine to its phenylalanine, the CDR3 spans 13 amino acids. The retained sequence is limited to the CDR3, 39 bases, with the frame set at the first base. CDR1 and CDR2, per the germline V gene (reference sequence), are WNHNN and SYGVQD. To prepare the library, 5' RACE was applied. Sequencer: NextSeq 500. Unique molecular identifiers were attached to individual cDNA molecules in the TCR library protocol so that sequencing error and PCR bias could be corrected. Sequencing covered both TCR alpha and beta chains, and within each sample the abundances of alpha and beta sequences were tightly co-correlated. From the authors' description of their analysis: Decombinator V4 was used to perform V gene, J gene and CDR3 annotation of TCR sequences. Expanded TCRs were defined as changing significantly between any two time points under a Poisson model with p below 0.0001. TCR abundances were normalised to the total number of TCRs sequenced per sample and were expressed as counts per million. MAIT TCRs were defined by TRAV1-2 paired with TRAJ12, TRAJ20 or TRAJ33, and iNKT TCRs by TRAV10 paired with TRAJ18. VDJdb, accessed 1 November 2021, was searched for CMV, EBV and SARS-CoV-2 annotated TCRs, excluding TCRs annotated for multiple antigens. The public reads were quality trimmed at Q25 with fastp and then assembled into clones with MiXCR by TCRdb, keeping productive beta chains. All rows with the same CDR3 protein become a single entry with the most common DNA and genes. In this record, the V and J calls reflect TCRdb's handling and not the investigators' own analysis. For this sample the table gives 68,000 or so distinct CDR3 sequences, of which 12% were detected only once. The leading ten clones occupy about 1.7% of the sample.

Set within a cohort of healthcare workers in London, UK, this nested case-control study involved weekly PCR testing of nasopharyngeal swabs along with blood sampling. Healthcare workers were recruited between 23 and 31 March 2020, during the week of the UK lockdown, and were followed weekly for up to roughly 15 weeks. The sequence is built from TRBV10-1 and TRBJ2-3, with no confident D gene call. This TCR was recovered from an adult who was a healthcare worker with PCR-confirmed SARS-CoV-2 infection or an uninfected control (not recorded which). The sequenced sample was whole blood. The bases are TGCGCCAGCAGTCCCTCTGCGGCAGATACGCAGTATTTT. This codes for CASSPSAADTQYF.